This TCR beta chain was identified during a study of cytomegalovirus exposure and HLA in healthy donors. Some clones are missing from TCRdb's copy, which holds only in-frame ones; the method was immunoSEQ multiplex PCR. The repertoire includes 100,000 to 150,000 clones, about 91% of them detected once, and over 1% sits in the top ten. This clone was counted between two and nine times. Germline assignment: CDR1 MNHNS and CDR2 SASEGT. The germline V and J ends were trimmed by 1 base and 1 base, with 17 bases remaining between them. This CDR3 has 18 residues. The origin of this receptor is a young woman in good health and CMV-seronegative. The sequencing input was PBMCs. The gene calls are TRBV6-1 and TRBJ1-3; D might be TRBD1 (5 bases). The CDR3 is CASSEDRRGRWSGNTIYF. The CDR3 DNA sequence: TGTGCCAGCAGTGAAGATCGCCGGGGGAGGTGGTCTGGAAACACCATATATTTT.